Here is one T cell receptor beta chain with its context. The target of this receptor is not known. Per-nucleotide qualities are absent, and no much larger clonotype sits a single base away. The treatment or condition label corresponds to: live attenuated yellow fever vaccine strain. A standard Ficoll-Paque protocol was used to isolate PBMCs from peripheral blood. Dynabeads CD4 and CD8 positive selection kits were used to isolate CD4 and CD8 T-cell fractions. TriZol was used to extract RNA from bulk PBMCs, from CD4 and CD8 fractions, and from dextramer-positive and dextramer-negative fractions. Instrument used: Illumina NovaSeq 6000. Synthesis of TCR cDNA relied on 5'RACE template switching, a step that introduced a universal primer site along with unique molecular identifiers. Priming for cDNA synthesis came from both the TCR alpha and TCR beta constant segments. Library amplification involved two PCR steps, and the second step added sample barcodes and sequencing adapters. Sequencing of libraries was done on Illumina HiSeq 2500 (2x100 bp) or NovaSeq (2x150 bp). Turning to the authors' computational methods: MIGEC handled demultiplexing of reads and collapsing into UMI consensus sequences, while MiXCR performed V(D)J alignment. Using edgeR on replicate PBMC samples, clonotypes were called vaccine-responding if FDR was below 0.01 and the log2 fold change was above 5 up to day 15. Each bulk clonotype was labeled CD4 or CD8 based on which sequenced repertoire, CD4 or CD8, contained the clonotype at higher abundance. The public reads were reanalyzed by TCRdb: fastp trimming at Q25, MiXCR alignment, in-frame beta chains only. CDR3 protein duplicates are merged, each entry listing the most common genes and DNA. Clone size and V and J calls follow TCRdb, not the original study. This sample comprises 340,000 or so distinct CDR3 sequences, roughly an eighth of them detected only once. Jointly, the top ten make up 3.2% of the sample.

This sample was taken from a study of T cells after yellow fever vaccination (dated by TCRdb to about 2019). With respect to the entire study: Libraries from fractions with low cell numbers were prepared with the SMART-Seq v4 Ultra Low Input RNA kit. To follow T-cell clones before and after primary and booster YFV17D yellow fever vaccination, bulk TCR alpha and beta repertoires were sequenced over time. Two healthy male donors, one aged 18 to 30 and one aged 30 to 40 years, were included in the cohort. Bulk PBMC replicates and cell subsets were isolated from blood drawn at multiple timepoints before and after both primary and secondary immunization.

Study-wide conclusions, independent of this receptor: After the booster, most clones that had expanded after primary vaccination were detected again (approximately 96% of CD4 and roughly nine tenths of CD8), suggesting broad maintenance of memory. Only two donors were included in the study, so the extent to which the findings can be generalized is limited. A small fraction of clonotypes appeared in both the CD4 and CD8 compartments, likely as a result of convergent recombination. Because abundant contaminating clonotypes from the bulk population could be contained in FACS-sorted repertoires, computational filtering was required. Compared with the primary T-cell response, the secondary T-cell response was faster but weaker, reaching its peak on day 5 rather than on day 15.

As encoded in the germline V gene (reference sequence), CDR1 is DFQATT while CDR2 is SNEGSKA. The CDR3 has 14 amino acids, counting the end cysteine and phenylalanine. Of the read, only the CDR3 DNA is kept; its 42 bases are in frame from base 1. The trim is 0 bases for V and 2 bases for J, with a gap of 10 bases between the germline ends. Sample: CD4+ T cells sorted from PBMCs, taken 15 days after the yellow fever booster vaccination. The rearrangement combines TRBV20-1 with TRBJ2-5, with the D segment identity uncertain. The TCR sequence derives from a man younger than 35 who received the YFV17D yellow fever vaccine. DNA sequence: TGCAGTGCTAGAGATCACCGAGGACAAGAGACCCAGTACTTC. Translated, this is CSARDHRGQETQYF.